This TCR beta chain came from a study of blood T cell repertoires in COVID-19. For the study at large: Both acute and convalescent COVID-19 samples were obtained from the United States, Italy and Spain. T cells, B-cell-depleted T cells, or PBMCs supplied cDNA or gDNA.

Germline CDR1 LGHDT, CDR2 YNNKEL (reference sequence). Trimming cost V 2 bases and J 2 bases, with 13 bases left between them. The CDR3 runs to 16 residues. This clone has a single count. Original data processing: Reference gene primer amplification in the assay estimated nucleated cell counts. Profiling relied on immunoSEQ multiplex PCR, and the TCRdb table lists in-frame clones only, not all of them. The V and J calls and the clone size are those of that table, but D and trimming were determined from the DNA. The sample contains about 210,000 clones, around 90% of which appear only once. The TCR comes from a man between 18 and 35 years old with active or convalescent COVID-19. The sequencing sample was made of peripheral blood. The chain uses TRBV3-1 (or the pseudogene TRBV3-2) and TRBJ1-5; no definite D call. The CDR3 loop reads CASSQRPSRGNQPQHF. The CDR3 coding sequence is TGTGCCAGCAGCCAACGGCCCTCCCGGGGCAATCAGCCCCAGCATTTT.